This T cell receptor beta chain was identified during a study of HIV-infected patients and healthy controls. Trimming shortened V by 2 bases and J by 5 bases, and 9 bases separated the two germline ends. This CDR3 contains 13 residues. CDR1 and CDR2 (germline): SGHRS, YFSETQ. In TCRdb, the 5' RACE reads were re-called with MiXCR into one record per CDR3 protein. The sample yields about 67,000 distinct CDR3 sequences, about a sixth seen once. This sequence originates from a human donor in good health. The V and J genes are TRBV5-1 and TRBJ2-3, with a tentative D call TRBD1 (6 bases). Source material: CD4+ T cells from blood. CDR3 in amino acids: CASSLWTVDTQYF. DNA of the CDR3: TGCGCCAGCAGCTTATGGACAGTAGATACGCAGTATTTT.